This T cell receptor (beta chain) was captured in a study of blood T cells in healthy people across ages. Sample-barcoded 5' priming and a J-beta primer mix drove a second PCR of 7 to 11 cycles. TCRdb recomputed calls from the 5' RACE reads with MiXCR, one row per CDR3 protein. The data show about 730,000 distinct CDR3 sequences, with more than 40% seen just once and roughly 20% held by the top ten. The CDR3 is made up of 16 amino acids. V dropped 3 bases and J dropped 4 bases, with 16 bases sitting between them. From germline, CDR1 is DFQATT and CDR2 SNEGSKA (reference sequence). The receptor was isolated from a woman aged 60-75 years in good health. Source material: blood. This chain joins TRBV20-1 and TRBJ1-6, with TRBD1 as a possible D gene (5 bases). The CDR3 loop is CSASFPSGQYNSPLHF. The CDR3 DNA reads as TGCAGTGCTAGTTTCCCATCGGGGCAGTATAATTCACCCCTCCACTTT.